The rows below give T cell receptor beta chains drawn from one sample of a study of shared clonotypes between healthy human individuals. The data were produced by immunoSEQ multiplex PCR, yet TCRdb's version contains in-frame clones alone and is incomplete. The sample contains approximately 2.4 million clones, approximately 94% of which appear only once. Sequences were obtained from naive CD4+ T cells sorted from blood. These receptors were obtained from a man aged 18 to 29 in good health. The CDR3 runs from the conserved cysteine through the conserved F or W. Fields, in order: V gene, D gene, clone size, J gene, CDR3 protein, CDR3 DNA. The D gene is left open where the match is weak. Clone sizes are given selectively: once, few, many, or a class where the clone is expanded.

v_call: TRBV2; d_call: NA; clone_size: NA; j_call: TRBJ2-7; cdr3_aa: CAILTGTVIGEQYF; cdr3_nt: TGTGCCATCCTGACCGGGACGGTTATTGGCGAGCAGTACTTC
v_call: TRBV28; d_call: NA; clone_size: once; j_call: TRBJ2-7; cdr3_aa: CASSLSDREQYF; cdr3_nt: TGTGCCAGCAGTTTAAGCGACCGTGAGCAGTACTTC
v_call: TRBV10-2; d_call: NA; clone_size: NA; j_call: TRBJ2-1; cdr3_aa: CASSEFVYEQFF; cdr3_nt: TGCGCCAGCAGTGAGTTTGTGTATGAGCAGTTCTTC
v_call: TRBV11-2; d_call: TRBD1; clone_size: NA; j_call: TRBJ2-1; cdr3_aa: CASSRTGTGGGNEQFF; cdr3_nt: TGTGCCAGCAGCCGAACCGGGACAGGAGGAGGCAATGAGCAGTTCTTC
v_call: TRBV4-1; d_call: TRBD1; clone_size: NA; j_call: TRBJ1-1; cdr3_aa: CASSLRTGAFSNTEAFF; cdr3_nt: TGCGCCAGCAGCCTCCGGACAGGGGCCTTTTCGAACACTGAAGCTTTCTTT
v_call: TRBV7-9; d_call: NA; clone_size: NA; j_call: TRBJ1-3; cdr3_aa: CASSLDYASGNTIYF; cdr3_nt: TGTGCCAGCAGCTTAGATTATGCTTCTGGAAACACCATATATTTT
v_call: TRBV27; d_call: NA; clone_size: NA; j_call: TRBJ1-1; cdr3_aa: CASSLLTKSTEAFF; cdr3_nt: TGTGCCAGCAGTCTCCTGACAAAAAGCACTGAAGCTTTCTTT
v_call: TRBV27; d_call: TRBD1; clone_size: NA; j_call: TRBJ2-3; cdr3_aa: CASSRQGSTDTQYF; cdr3_nt: TGTGCCAGCAGTCGACAGGGGAGCACAGATACGCAGTATTTT
v_call: TRBV5-1; d_call: NA; clone_size: NA; j_call: TRBJ1-1; cdr3_aa: CASSLSKGDTEAFF; cdr3_nt: TGCGCCAGCAGCTTAAGTAAGGGGGACACTGAAGCTTTCTTT
v_call: TRBV6-6; d_call: NA; clone_size: NA; j_call: TRBJ1-5; cdr3_aa: CASSYREINQPQHF; cdr3_nt: TGTGCCAGCAGTTACCGGGAGATAAATCAGCCCCAGCATTTT
v_call: TRBV5-4; d_call: NA; clone_size: NA; j_call: TRBJ1-6; cdr3_aa: CASSLAQGSYNSPLHF; cdr3_nt: TGTGCCAGCAGCTTGGCGCAGGGGTCCTATAATTCACCCCTCCACTTT
v_call: TRBV5-1; d_call: NA; clone_size: NA; j_call: TRBJ2-2; cdr3_aa: CASSLEYTGELFF; cdr3_nt: TGCGCCAGCAGCTTAGAGTACACCGGGGAGCTGTTTTTT
v_call: TRBV5-1; d_call: TRBD1; clone_size: NA; j_call: TRBJ1-3; cdr3_aa: CASSGTGGDGNTIYF; cdr3_nt: TGCGCCAGCAGCGGAACAGGGGGCGACGGAAACACCATATATTTT
v_call: TRBV18; d_call: TRBD1; clone_size: NA; j_call: TRBJ1-5; cdr3_aa: CASSPKTGKSQPQHF; cdr3_nt: TGTGCCAGCTCACCGAAGACAGGGAAGAGTCAGCCCCAGCATTTT
v_call: TRBV7-9; d_call: NA; clone_size: NA; j_call: TRBJ2-1; cdr3_aa: CASSFLKQGPLSYNEQFF; cdr3_nt: TGTGCCAGCAGCTTCTTAAAACAGGGACCTCTCTCCTACAATGAGCAGTTCTTC
v_call: TRBV5-1; d_call: NA; clone_size: NA; j_call: TRBJ2-7; cdr3_aa: CASSLVAGESYEQYF; cdr3_nt: TGCGCCAGCAGCTTGGTGGCGGGCGAATCCTACGAGCAGTACTTC
v_call: TRBV5-1; d_call: NA; clone_size: few; j_call: TRBJ2-5; cdr3_aa: CASSLTQETQYF; cdr3_nt: TGCGCCAGCAGCTTGACCCAAGAGACCCAGTACTTC
v_call: TRBV4-1; d_call: TRBD1; clone_size: NA; j_call: TRBJ1-3; cdr3_aa: CASSQQEDRAGNTIYF; cdr3_nt: TGCGCCAGCAGCCAACAAGAAGACAGGGCTGGAAACACCATATATTTT
v_call: TRBV7-9; d_call: NA; clone_size: NA; j_call: TRBJ1-1; cdr3_aa: CASSPGLEPNTEAFF; cdr3_nt: TGTGCCAGCAGCCCGGGACTGGAACCGAACACTGAAGCTTTCTTT
v_call: TRBV11-2; d_call: NA; clone_size: once; j_call: TRBJ2-5; cdr3_aa: CASSLSGQETQYF; cdr3_nt: TGTGCCAGCAGCTTATCCGGTCAAGAGACCCAGTACTTC
v_call: TRBV4-3; d_call: TRBD2; clone_size: NA; j_call: TRBJ2-7; cdr3_aa: CASSQDFVLAGGFEQYF; cdr3_nt: TGCGCCAGCAGCCAAGATTTCGTGTTAGCGGGAGGGTTCGAGCAGTACTTC
v_call: TRBV20-1; d_call: NA; clone_size: NA; j_call: TRBJ2-1; cdr3_aa: CSARKGDEQFF; cdr3_nt: TGCAGTGCTAGAAAGGGGGATGAGCAGTTCTTC
v_call: TRBV6-1; d_call: TRBD2; clone_size: NA; j_call: TRBJ2-5; cdr3_aa: CASSGSSGGRQETQYF; cdr3_nt: TGTGCCAGCAGTGGGTCTAGCGGGGGGCGACAAGAGACCCAGTACTTC
v_call: TRBV7-3; d_call: TRBD1; clone_size: NA; j_call: TRBJ1-1; cdr3_aa: CASSSTGVDTEAFF; cdr3_nt: TGTGCCAGCAGTTCCACAGGGGTGGACACTGAAGCTTTCTTT
v_call: TRBV27; d_call: TRBD1; clone_size: NA; j_call: TRBJ2-6; cdr3_aa: CASFTWGQAVNPGANVLTF; cdr3_nt: TGTGCCAGCTTTACCTGGGGACAGGCGGTTAATCCTGGGGCCAACGTCCTGACTTTC
v_call: TRBV6-1; d_call: NA; clone_size: NA; j_call: TRBJ1-6; cdr3_aa: CASSVEKGNSPLHF; cdr3_nt: TGTGCCAGCAGTGTAGAGAAGGGTAATTCACCCCTCCACTTT
v_call: TRBV5-1; d_call: TRBD1; clone_size: NA; j_call: TRBJ1-2; cdr3_aa: CASSLTGGRSNYGYTF; cdr3_nt: TGCGCCAGCAGCTTGACAGGGGGGCGTTCTAACTATGGCTACACCTTC
v_call: TRBV10-2; d_call: NA; clone_size: NA; j_call: TRBJ2-5; cdr3_aa: CASSESIPGLETQYF; cdr3_nt: TGCGCCAGCAGTGAGTCGATCCCCGGGCTGGAGACCCAGTACTTC
v_call: TRBV7-9; d_call: NA; clone_size: NA; j_call: TRBJ2-7; cdr3_aa: CASRPGGLNSYEQYF; cdr3_nt: TGTGCCAGCAGGCCCGGGGGGCTTAATTCCTACGAGCAGTACTTC